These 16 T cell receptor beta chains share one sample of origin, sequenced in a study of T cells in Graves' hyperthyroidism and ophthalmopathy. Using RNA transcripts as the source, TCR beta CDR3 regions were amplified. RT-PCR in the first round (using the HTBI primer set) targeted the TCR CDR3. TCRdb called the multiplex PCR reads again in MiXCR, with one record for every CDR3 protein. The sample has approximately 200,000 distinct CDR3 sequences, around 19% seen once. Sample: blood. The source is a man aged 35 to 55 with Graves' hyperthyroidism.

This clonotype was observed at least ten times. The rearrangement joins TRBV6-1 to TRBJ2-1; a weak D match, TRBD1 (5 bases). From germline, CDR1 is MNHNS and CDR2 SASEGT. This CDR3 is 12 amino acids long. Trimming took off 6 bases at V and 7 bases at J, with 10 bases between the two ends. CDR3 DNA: TGTGCCAGCAGAGCAGGGAAAAATGAGCAGTTCTTC. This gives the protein CASRAGKNEQFF.

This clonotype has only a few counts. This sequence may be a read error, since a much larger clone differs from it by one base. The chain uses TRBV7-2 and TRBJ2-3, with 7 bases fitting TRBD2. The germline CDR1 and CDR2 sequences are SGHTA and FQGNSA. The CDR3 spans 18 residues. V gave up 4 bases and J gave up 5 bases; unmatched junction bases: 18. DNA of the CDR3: TGTGCCAGCAGCTCCCGCCCCGGGACTACCAGGTCTGGAGATACGCAGTATTTT. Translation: CASSSRPGTTRSGDTQYF.

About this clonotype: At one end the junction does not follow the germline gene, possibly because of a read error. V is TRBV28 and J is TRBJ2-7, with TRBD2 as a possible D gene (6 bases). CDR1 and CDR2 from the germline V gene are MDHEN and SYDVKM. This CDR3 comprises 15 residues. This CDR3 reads CASNLWDGGAYEQYF. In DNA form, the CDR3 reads TGTGCCAGCAATTTATGGGATGGAGGGGCCTACGAGCAGTACTTC.

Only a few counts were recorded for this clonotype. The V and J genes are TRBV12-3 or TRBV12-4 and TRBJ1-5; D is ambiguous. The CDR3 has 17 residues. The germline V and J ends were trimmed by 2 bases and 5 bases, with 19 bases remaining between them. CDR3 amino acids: CASSLSPQEKVYQPQHF. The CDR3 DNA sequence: TGTGCCAGCAGTTTATCCCCCCAGGAGAAGGTGTATCAGCCCCAGCATTTT.

As DNA, the CDR3 is TGTGCCAGCAGTTTACGAGGGGGAGCCTCTGTTCGCGGCTACACCTTC. Translating it yields CASSLRGGASVRGYTF. This chain links TRBV12-3 or TRBV12-4 with TRBJ1-2, with D possibly being TRBD1 (6 bases). V was pared by 2 bases and J by 8 bases, with 21 bases between. The CDR3 sequence is 16 residues long.

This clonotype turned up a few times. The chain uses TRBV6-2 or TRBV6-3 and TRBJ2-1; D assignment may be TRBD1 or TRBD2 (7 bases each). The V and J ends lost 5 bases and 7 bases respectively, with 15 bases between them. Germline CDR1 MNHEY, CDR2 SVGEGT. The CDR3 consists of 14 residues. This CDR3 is CASSTRQGGNEQFF. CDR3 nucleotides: TGTGCCAGCAGTACCAGACAGGGAGGGAATGAGCAGTTCTTC.

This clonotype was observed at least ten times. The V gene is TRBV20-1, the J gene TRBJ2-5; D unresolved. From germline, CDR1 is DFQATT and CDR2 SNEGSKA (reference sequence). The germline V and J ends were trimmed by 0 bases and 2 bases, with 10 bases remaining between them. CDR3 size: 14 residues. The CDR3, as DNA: TGCAGTGCTAGAGATCCGGTTACGCAAGAGACCCAGTACTTC. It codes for CSARDPVTQETQYF.

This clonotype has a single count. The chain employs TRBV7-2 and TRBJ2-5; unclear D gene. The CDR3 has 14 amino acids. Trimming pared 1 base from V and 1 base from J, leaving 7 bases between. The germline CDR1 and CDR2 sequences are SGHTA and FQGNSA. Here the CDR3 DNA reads TGTGCCAGCAGCTTAGGCGCTAGCCAAGAGACCCAGTACTTC. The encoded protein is CASSLGASQETQYF.

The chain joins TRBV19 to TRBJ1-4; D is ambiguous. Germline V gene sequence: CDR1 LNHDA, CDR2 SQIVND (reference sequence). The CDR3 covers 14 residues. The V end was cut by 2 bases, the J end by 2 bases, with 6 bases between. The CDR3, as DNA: TGTGCCAGTAGTATAAGGCGGACTAATGAAAAACTGTTTTTT. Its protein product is CASSIRRTNEKLFF.

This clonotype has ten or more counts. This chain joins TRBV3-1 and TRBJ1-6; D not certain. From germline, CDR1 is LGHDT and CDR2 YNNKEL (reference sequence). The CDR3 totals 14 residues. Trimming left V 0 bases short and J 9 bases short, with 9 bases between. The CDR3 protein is CASSQDHSRSPLHF. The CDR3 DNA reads TGTGCCAGCAGCCAAGATCACAGTCGTTCACCCCTCCACTTT.

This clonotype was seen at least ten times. The CDR3 sequence is CASTSGQVNQPQHF. As DNA, the CDR3 is TGTGCCAGCACCTCGGGACAGGTTAATCAGCCCCAGCATTTT. The J gene is TRBJ1-5, the V gene TRBV28; 8 nucleotides agree with TRBD1. Trimming at V came to 7 bases and at J to 4 bases, leaving 6 bases not matched to a gene. The CDR3 loop spans 14 amino acids. Germline V CDR1 and CDR2: MDHEN, SYDVKM.

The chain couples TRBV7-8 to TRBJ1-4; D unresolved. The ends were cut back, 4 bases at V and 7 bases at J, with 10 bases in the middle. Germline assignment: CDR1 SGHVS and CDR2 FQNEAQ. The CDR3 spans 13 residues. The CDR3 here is CASSSPSGEKLFF. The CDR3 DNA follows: TGTGCCAGCAGCTCCCCCTCGGGTGAAAAACTGTTTTTT.

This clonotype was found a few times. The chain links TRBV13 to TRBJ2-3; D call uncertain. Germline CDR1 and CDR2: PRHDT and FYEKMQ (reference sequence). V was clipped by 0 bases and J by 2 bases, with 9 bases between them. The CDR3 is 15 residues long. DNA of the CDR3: TGTGCCAGCAGCTTAGGAGTCAGCCCCACAGATACGCAGTATTTT. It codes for CASSLGVSPTDTQYF.

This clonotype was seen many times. CDR3 DNA sequence: TGTGCCAGCAGCTTACCTAACAGGGGTGTCTATGGCTACACCTTC. This gives the protein CASSLPNRGVYGYTF. This sequence joins TRBV7-3 and TRBJ1-2; 7 bases align to TRBD1. The CDR3 spans 15 residues. V lost 2 bases and J lost 4; bases outside the gene matches: 7. Germline V gene sequence: CDR1 SGHTA, CDR2 FQGTGA.

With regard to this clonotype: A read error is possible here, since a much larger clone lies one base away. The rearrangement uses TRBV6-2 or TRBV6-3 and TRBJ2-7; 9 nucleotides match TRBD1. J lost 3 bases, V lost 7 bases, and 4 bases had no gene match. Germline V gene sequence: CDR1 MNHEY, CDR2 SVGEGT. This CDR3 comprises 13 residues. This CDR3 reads CASTGTGYYEQYF. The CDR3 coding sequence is TGTGCCAGCACCGGGACAGGGTACTACGAGCAGTACTTC.

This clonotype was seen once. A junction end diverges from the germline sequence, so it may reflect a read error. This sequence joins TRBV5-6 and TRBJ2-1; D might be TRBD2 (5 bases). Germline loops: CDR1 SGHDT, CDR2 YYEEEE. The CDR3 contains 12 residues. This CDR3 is CASSLIGGEQLF. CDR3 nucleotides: TGTGCCAGCAGCCTTATCGGTGGGGAGCAGCTCTTC.